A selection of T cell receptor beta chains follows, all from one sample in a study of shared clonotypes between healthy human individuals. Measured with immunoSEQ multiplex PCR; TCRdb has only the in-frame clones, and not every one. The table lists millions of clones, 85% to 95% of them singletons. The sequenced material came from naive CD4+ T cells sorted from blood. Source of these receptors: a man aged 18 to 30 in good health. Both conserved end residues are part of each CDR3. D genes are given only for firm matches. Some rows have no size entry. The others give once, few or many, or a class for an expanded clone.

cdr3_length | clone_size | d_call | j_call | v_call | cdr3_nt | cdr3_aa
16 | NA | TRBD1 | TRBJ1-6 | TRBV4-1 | TGCGCCAGCAGCCAAGGTCGGGCCAGGGGGGCTTCACCCCTCCACTTT | CASSQGRARGASPLHF
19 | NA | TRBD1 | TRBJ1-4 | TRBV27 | TGTGCCAGCAGTACCCCGGGGGACAGGGAGACGAGGGCTAATGAAAAACTGTTTTTT | CASSTPGDRETRANEKLFF
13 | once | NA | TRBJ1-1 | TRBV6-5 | TGTGCCAGCAGTCCCCCAGGGGCCTCCGGAGCTTTCTTT | CASSPPGASGAFF
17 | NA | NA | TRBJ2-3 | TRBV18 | TGTGCCAGCTCACCATTTCGGCGTGGGCAGATAGCAGATACGCAGTATTTT | CASSPFRRGQIADTQYF
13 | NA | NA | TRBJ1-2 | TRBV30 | TGTGCCTGGAGCCCGGCTGGAGGGTATGGCTACACCTTC | CAWSPAGGYGYTF
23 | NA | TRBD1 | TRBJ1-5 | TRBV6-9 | TGTGCCAGCAGTTCCTACCCTGTCCCGGGACAGGGTTTGTCTCGGTGGAGCAATCAGCCCCAGCATTTT | CASSSYPVPGQGLSRWSNQPQHF
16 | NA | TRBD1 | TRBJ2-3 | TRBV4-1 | TGCGCCAGCAGCCAAAGAGACAGGGGTGGCACAGATACGCAGTATTTT | CASSQRDRGGTDTQYF
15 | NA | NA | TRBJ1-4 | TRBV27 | TGTGCCAGCAGTTTATCGGGCGCTTGGAATGAAAAACTGTTTTTT | CASSLSGAWNEKLFF
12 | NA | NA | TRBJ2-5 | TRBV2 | TGTGCCAGCGGCACGTTCGGAGAGACCCAGTACTTC | CASGTFGETQYF
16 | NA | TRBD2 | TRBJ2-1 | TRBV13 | TGTGCCAGCAGCTCCCGTAGGACTAGTGGGTCGGGTGAGCAGTTCTTC | CASSSRRTSGSGEQFF
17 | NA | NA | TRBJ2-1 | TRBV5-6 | TGTGCCAGCAGCGTCTCACGGGGGATTAGTTCCTACAATGAGCAGTTCTTC | CASSVSRGISSYNEQFF
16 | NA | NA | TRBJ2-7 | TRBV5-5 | TGTGCCAGCAGCGCGCTTGTTTGGGGGGTTGGCTACGAGCAGTACTTC | CASSALVWGVGYEQYF
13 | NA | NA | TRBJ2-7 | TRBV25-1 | TGTGCCACCCAGGGGACTACCTCCTACGAGCAGTACTTC | CATQGTTSYEQYF
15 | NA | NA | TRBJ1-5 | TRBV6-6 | TGTGCCAGCAGTTACTCGGGGCAGAGCAATCAGCCCCAGCATTTT | CASSYSGQSNQPQHF
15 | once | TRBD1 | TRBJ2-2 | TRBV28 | TGTGCCAGCTCGTGGGACAGGGAGTACACCGGGGAGCTGTTTTTT | CASSWDREYTGELFF
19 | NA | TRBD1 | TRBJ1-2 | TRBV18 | TGTGCCAGCTCACCACTAGTTCCGGGACAGGGGGATGTGGTCTATGGCTACACCTTC | CASSPLVPGQGDVVYGYTF
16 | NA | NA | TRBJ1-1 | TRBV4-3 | TGCGCCAGCAGCCAAGATTTAGGACAGAAGTACACTGAAGCTTTCTTT | CASSQDLGQKYTEAFF
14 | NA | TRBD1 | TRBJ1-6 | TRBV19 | TGTGCCAGTCAAAGGGACAGGGGGAATTCACCCCTCCACTTT | CASQRDRGNSPLHF
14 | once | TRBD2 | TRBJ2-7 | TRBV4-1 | TGCGCCAGCAGCTCTAGCGGTAACTCCTACGAGCAGTACTTC | CASSSSGNSYEQYF
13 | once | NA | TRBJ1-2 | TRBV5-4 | TGTGCCAGCAGCTTGGTGGGGGACTATGGCTACACCTTC | CASSLVGDYGYTF
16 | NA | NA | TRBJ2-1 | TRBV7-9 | TGTGCCAGCAGCTCGGCAGGGAGAAACCCTTACAATGAGCAGTTCTTC | CASSSAGRNPYNEQFF
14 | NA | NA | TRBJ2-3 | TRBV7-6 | TGTGCCAGCAGCTTACACAGGGAGACCGATACGCAGTATTTT | CASSLHRETDTQYF
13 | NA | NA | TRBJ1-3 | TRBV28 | TGTGCCAGTAAGGCGCTTTTTGGAAACACCATATATTTT | CASKALFGNTIYF
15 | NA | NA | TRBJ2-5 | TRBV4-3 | TGCGCCAGCAGCCAAGATCGGTTCGTCCAAGAGACCCAGTACTTC | CASSQDRFVQETQYF
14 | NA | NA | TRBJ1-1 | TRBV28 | TGTGCCAGCAGCCCCCCGGGCAGGAACACTGAAGCTTTCTTT | CASSPPGRNTEAFF
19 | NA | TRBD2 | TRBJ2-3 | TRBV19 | TGTGCCAGTAGTATGGCCGGGACTAGCGGGGGGGCGTACACAGATACGCAGTATTTT | CASSMAGTSGGAYTDTQYF
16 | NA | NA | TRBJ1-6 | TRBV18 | TGTGCCAGCTCACCGAGAGGGAGCTCCTATAATTCACCCCTCCACTTT | CASSPRGSSYNSPLHF
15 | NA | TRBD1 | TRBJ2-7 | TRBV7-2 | TGTGCCAGCAGCCCTGACAGGGACCCTTCCTACGAGCAGTACTTC | CASSPDRDPSYEQYF
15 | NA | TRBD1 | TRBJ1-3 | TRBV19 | TGTGCCAGTAGTTCACAGGGGATCTCTGGAAACACCATATATTTT | CASSSQGISGNTIYF
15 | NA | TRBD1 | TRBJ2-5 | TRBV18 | TGTGCCAGCTCACCTCGGGACAGGGAGGGAGAGACCCAGTACTTC | CASSPRDREGETQYF
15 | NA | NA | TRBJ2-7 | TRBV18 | TGTGCCAGCTCACCCGACGGGGGCTACGCCTACGAGCAGTACTTC | CASSPDGGYAYEQYF
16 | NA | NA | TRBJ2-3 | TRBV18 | TGTGCCAGCTCACCACTGGCCGTTCCGAGCACAGATACGCAGTATTTT | CASSPLAVPSTDTQYF
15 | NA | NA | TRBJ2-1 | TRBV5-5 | TGTGCCAGCAGCTTGCTGGAGGGCTCCTACAATGAGCAGTTCTTC | CASSLLEGSYNEQFF
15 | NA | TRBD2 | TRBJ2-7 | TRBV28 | TGTGCCAGCAGTTCCCCGACTAGCGGGGCCTACGAGCAGTACTTC | CASSSPTSGAYEQYF
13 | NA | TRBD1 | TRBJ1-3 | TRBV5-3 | TGTGCCAGAAGCACAGGGGCTGGAAACACCATATATTTT | CARSTGAGNTIYF
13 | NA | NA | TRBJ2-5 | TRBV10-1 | TGCGCCAGCAGTCAAGGGTGGCAAGAGACCCAGTACTTC | CASSQGWQETQYF
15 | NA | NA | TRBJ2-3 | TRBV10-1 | TGCGCCAGCAGTGAGTCAAGCCGGGGCACAGATACGCAGTATTTT | CASSESSRGTDTQYF